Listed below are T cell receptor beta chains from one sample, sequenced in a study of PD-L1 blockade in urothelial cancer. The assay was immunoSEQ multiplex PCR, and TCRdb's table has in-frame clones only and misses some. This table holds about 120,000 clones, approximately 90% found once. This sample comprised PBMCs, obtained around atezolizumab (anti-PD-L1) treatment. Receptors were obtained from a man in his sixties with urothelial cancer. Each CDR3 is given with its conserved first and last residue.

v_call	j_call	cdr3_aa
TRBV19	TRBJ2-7	CASGTFDSYEQYF
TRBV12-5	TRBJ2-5	CASGSGQTRGETQYF
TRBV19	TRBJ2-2	CASSMIEEGTGELFF
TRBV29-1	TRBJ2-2	CSVGTGLTGELFF
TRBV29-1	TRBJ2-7	CSALSGGEQQYF
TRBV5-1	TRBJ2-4	CASSLNSGGENIQYF
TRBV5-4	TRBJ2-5	CASSKQGARETQYF
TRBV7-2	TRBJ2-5	CASSKWAGRETQYF
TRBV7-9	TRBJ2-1	CASSPDRDDRGHEQFF
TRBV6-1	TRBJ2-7	CASSALTSGYYYEQYF
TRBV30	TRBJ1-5	CAWSHRSRQPQHF
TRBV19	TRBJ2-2	CASRRTSGANTGELFF
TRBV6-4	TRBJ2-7	CASSGATGHTYEQYF
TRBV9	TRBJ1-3	CASSVASIPGNTIYF
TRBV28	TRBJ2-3	CASSFTGSTDTQYF
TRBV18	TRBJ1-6	CASSPLDPGGNSPLHF
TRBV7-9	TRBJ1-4	CASSSGTGGTNEKLFF
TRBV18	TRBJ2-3	CASSPGRGLSDTQYF
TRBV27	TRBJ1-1	CASSLSLQMNTEAFF
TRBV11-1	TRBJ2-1	CASSLPGFYNEQFF
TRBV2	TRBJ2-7	CASSDNGYEQYF
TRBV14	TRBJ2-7	CASSRSSYEQYF
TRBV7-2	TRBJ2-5	CASSRNRAQETQYF
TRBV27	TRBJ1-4	CASSTSGVAKLFF
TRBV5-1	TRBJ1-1	CASSLTGVSEAFF
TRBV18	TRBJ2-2	CASSPPGWDTGELFF
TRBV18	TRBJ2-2	CASSPARGDGGELFF
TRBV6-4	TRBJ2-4	CASSDSTGRAKNIQYF
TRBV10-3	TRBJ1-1	CAIRSVPQTAEAFF
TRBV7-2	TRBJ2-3	CASSLYTDTQYF
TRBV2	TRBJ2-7	CALTDRLYHEQYF
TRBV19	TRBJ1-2	CASSIVGGLSDGYTF
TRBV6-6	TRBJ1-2	CASSHLRGANYGYTF
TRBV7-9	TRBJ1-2	CASFREGANGYTF
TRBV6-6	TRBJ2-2	CASSYGTLANTGELFF
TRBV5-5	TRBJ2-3	CASSLGAFTDTQYF
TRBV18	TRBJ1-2	CASSPQGQGANGYTF
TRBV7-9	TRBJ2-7	CASSLTSGVSEQYF